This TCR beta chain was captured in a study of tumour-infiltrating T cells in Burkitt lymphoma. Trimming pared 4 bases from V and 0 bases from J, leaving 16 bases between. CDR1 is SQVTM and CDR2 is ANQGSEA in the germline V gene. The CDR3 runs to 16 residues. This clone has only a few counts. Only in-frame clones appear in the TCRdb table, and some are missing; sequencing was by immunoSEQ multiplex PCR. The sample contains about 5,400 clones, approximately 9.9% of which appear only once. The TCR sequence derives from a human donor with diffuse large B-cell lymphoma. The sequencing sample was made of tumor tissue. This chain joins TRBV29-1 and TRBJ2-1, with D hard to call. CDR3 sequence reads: CSVVGQPLSSYNEQFF. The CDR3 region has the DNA TGCAGCGTTGTCGGGCAGCCGCTGAGCTCCTACAATGAGCAGTTCTTC.